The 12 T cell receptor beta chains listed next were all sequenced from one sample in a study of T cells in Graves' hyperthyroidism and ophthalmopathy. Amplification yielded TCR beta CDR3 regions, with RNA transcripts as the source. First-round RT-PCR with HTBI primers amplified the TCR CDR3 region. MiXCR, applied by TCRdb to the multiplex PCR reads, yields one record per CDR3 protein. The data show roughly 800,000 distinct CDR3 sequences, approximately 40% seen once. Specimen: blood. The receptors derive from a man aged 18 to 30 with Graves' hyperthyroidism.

The CDR3: CASSSGQTFQETQYF. The CDR3 DNA reads as TGTGCCAGCAGCTCGGGACAGACCTTCCAAGAGACCCAGTACTTC. The chain uses TRBV7-9 and TRBJ2-5; TRBD1 matches 7 bases. The CDR3 runs to 15 residues. Germline values: CDR1 SEHNR, CDR2 FQNEAQ (reference sequence). After removal of 4 bases from V and 1 base from J, the junction contained 6 bases not matched to a gene.

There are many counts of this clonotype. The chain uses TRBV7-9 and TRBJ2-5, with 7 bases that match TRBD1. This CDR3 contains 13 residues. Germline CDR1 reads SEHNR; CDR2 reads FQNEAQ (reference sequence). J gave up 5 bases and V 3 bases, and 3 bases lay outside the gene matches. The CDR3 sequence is CASSFRQGETQYF. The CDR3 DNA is TGTGCCAGCAGCTTCCGACAGGGTGAGACCCAGTACTTC.

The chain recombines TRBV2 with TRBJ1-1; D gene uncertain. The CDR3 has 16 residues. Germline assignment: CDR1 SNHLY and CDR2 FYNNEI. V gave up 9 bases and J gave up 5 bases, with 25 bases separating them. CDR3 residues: CARIAGPERTTTEAFF. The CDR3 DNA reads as TGTGCCAGAATTGCTGGACCCGAAAGGACGACGACTGAAGCTTTCTTT.

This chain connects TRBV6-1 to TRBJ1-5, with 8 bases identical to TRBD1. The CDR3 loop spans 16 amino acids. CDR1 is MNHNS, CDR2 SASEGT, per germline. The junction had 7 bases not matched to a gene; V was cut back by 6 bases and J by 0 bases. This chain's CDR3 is CASSPMDRASNQPQHF. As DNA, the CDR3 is TGTGCCAGCAGCCCGATGGACAGGGCTAGCAATCAGCCCCAGCATTTT.

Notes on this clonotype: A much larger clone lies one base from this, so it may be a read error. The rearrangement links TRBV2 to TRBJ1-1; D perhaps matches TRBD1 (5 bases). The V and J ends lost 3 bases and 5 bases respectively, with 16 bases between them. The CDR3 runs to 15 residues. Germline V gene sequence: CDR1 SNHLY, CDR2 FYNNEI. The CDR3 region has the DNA TGTGCCAGCAGTGATGGAGTCAGGGTACGAACTGAAGCTTTCTTT. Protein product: CASSDGVRVRTEAFF.

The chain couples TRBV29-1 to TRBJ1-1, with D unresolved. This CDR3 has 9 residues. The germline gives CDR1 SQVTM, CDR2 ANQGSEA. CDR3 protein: CRLDTEAFF. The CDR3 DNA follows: TGCAGGTTGGACACTGAAGCTTTCTTT.

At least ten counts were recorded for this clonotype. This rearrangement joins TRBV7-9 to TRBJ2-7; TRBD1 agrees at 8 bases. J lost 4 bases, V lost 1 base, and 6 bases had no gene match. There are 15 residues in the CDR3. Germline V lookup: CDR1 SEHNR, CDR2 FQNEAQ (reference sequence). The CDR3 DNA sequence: TGTGCCAGCAGCTTAGGACAGGGGAGAACATACGAGCAGTACTTC. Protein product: CASSLGQGRTYEQYF. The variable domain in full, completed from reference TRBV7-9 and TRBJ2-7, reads DTGVSQNPRHKITKRGQNVTFRCDPISEHNRLYWYRQTLGQGPEFLTYFQNEAQLEKSRLLSDRFSAERPKGSFSTLEIQRTEQGDSAMYLCASSLGQGRTYEQYFGPGTRLTVT.

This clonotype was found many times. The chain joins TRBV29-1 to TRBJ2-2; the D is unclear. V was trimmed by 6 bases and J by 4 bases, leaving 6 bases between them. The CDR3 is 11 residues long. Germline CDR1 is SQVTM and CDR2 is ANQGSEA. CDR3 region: CSVWVTGELFF. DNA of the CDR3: TGCAGCGTCTGGGTCACCGGGGAGCTGTTTTTT.

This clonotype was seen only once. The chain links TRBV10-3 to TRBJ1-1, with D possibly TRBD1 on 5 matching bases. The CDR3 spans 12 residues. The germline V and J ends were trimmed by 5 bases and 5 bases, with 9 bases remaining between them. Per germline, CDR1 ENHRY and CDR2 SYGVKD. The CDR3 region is CAISYQGTEAFF. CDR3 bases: TGTGCCATCAGTTACCAGGGTACTGAAGCTTTCTTT.

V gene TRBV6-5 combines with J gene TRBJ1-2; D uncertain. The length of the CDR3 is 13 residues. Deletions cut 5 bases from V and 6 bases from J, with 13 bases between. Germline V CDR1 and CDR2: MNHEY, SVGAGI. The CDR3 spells CASSGRSLDGYTF. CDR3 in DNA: TGTGCCAGCAGTGGGCGAAGCCTAGATGGCTACACCTTC.

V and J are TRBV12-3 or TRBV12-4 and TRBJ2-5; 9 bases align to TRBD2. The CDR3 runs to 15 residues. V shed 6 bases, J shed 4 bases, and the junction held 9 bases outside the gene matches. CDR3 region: CASRLGAGGIETQYF. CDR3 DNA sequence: TGTGCCAGCAGACTAGGGGCGGGAGGGATAGAGACCCAGTACTTC.

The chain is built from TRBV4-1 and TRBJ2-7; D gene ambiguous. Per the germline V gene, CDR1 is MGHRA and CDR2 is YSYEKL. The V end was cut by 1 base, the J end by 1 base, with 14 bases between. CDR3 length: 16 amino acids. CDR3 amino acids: CASSQVPQTYSYEQYF. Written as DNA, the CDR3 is TGCGCCAGCAGCCAAGTTCCACAGACTTATTCCTACGAGCAGTACTTC.